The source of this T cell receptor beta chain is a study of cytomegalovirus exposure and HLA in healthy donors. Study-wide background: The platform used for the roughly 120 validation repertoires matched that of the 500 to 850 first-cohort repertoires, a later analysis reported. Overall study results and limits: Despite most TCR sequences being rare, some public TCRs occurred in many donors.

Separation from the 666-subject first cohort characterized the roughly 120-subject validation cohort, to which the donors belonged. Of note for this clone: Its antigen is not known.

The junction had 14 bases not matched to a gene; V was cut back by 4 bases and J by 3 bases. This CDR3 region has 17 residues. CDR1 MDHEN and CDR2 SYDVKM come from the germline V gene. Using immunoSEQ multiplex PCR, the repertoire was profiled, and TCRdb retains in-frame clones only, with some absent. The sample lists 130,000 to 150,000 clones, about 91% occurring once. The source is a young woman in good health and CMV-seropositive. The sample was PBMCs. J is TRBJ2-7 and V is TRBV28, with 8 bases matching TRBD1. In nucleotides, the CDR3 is TGTGCCAGCAGTTCACCGACACCAACAGGGGGTGGCTACGAGCAGTACTTC. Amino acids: CASSSPTPTGGGYEQYF.